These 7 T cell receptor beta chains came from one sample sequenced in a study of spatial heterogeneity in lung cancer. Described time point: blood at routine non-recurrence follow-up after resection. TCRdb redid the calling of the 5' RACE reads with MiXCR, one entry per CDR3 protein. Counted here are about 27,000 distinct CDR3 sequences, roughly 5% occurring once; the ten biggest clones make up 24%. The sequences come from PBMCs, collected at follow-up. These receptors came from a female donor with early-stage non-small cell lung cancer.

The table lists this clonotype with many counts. DNA of the CDR3: TGCAGTGCTAGAGATCCGGGGACTAGCGCGAATGAGCAGTTCTTC. It encodes CSARDPGTSANEQFF. The chain couples TRBV20-1 to TRBJ2-1; TRBD2 matches 10 bases. Germline V gives CDR1 DFQATT, CDR2 SNEGSKA (reference sequence). J was trimmed by 7 bases and V by 0 bases; bases with no gene match: 6. The length of the CDR3 is 15 residues.

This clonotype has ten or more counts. CDR3 nucleotide sequence: TGCAGTGCTAGCCTAGCGGGAGGGGTTGATACGCAGTATTTT. Its protein is CSASLAGGVDTQYF. The chain is built from TRBV20-1 and TRBJ2-3; 12 bases map to TRBD2. Germline CDR1 DFQATT, CDR2 SNEGSKA (reference sequence). The length of the CDR3 is 14 residues. J gave up 6 bases and V 3 bases, and 4 bases lay outside the gene matches.

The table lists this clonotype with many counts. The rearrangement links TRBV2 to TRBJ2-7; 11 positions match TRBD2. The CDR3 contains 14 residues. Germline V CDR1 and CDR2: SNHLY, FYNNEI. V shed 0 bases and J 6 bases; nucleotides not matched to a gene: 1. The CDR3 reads CASSEASGGAEQYF. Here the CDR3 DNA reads TGTGCCAGCAGTGAAGCTAGCGGGGGGGCCGAGCAGTACTTC.

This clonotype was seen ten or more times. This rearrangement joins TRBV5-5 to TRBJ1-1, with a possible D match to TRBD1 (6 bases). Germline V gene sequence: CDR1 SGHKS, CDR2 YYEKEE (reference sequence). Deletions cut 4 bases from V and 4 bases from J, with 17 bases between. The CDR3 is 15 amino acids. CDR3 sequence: CASSHRDRGGTEAFF. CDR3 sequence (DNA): TGTGCCAGCAGCCACCGAGACCGAGGGGGCACTGAAGCTTTCTTT. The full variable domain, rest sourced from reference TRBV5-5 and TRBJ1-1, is DAGVTQSPTHLIKTRGQQVTLRCSPISGHKSVSWYQQVLGQGPQFIFQYYEKEERGRGNFPDRFSARQFPNYSSELNVNALLLGDSALYLCASSHRDRGGTEAFFGQGTRLTVV.

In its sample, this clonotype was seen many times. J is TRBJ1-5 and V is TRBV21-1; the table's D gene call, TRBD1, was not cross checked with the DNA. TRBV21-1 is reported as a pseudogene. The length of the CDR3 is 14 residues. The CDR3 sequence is CAYLRGHDNQPQHF. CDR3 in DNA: TGTGCCTACCTCCGGGGCCATGACAATCAGCCCCAGCATTTT.

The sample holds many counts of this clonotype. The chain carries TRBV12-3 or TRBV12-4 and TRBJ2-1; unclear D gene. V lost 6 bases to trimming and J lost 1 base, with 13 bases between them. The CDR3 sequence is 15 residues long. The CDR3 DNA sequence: TGTGCCAGCAGGCCGGTGGCTGGGTCCTACAATGAGCAGTTCTTC. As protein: CASRPVAGSYNEQFF.

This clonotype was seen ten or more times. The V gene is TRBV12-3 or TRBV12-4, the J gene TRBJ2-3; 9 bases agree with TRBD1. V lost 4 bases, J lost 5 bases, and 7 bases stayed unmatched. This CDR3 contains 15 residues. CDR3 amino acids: CASSSSRDREDTQYF. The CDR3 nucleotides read TGTGCCAGCAGTTCGTCCCGGGACAGGGAAGATACGCAGTATTTT.